The clone carrying this TCR beta chain was counted a few times. The data derive from a study of identical twins. This CDR3 spans 17 amino acids. V was clipped by 0 bases and J by 7 bases, with 19 bases between them. Germline-derived CDR1 and CDR2 are LGHDT and YNNKEL (reference sequence). TCRdb fed the 5' RACE reads into MiXCR, producing one record per CDR3 protein. The sample carries around 530,000 distinct CDR3 sequences, nearly 15% recorded once. These same data were also listed under a study on yellow fever vaccine responses in identical twins.

The sample was CD4+ T cells sorted from blood. The TCR originated in a woman under 30 in good health. The chain combines TRBV3-1 with TRBJ2-1, with D perhaps matching TRBD2 (6 bases). The DNA for the CDR3 is TGTGCCAGCAGCCAAGATAAGTTGGGCGGGGAAACTAATGAGCAGTTCTTC. Translated, it gives CASSQDKLGGETNEQFF.